This TCR beta chain was recorded in a study of T-cell reconstitution after alpha-beta-depleted transplantation in children. In regard to this clonotype: The antigen remains undetermined.

A TCRbeta library incorporating unique molecular identifiers was prepared. MiXCR, run by TCRdb on the PCR reads, gives a single entry per CDR3 protein. The table has about 640,000 distinct CDR3 sequences, roughly 13% seen once. Overall study results and limits: There were reportedly several hundred expanded graft clones from which alpha-beta T cells came about two months after transplant. Fresh T-cell production supplied most of the T-cell counts and diversity seen one year after transplant. Some patients showed high day-60 TCRbeta diversity, which derived from surviving recipient T cells and thymic progenitors.

CDR3 length: 16 amino acids. The V gene's germline CDR1 is SGHTA and CDR2 FQGNSA. J lost 2 bases, V lost 3 bases, and 6 bases had no gene match. This sequence joins TRBV7-2 and TRBJ2-1, with TRBD2 identical over 8 bases. Sample: PBMCs, mostly from graft donor cells, taken 360 days after TCRalphabeta/CD19-depleted stem cell transplant. This sequence was found in a male patient younger than 18 who had a stem cell transplant for acute myeloid leukemia, so the T cells may come from the graft donor. The CDR3 here is CASSFLGGATYNEQFF. The CDR3, as DNA: TGTGCCAGCAGCTTCCTCGGGGGGGCTACCTACAATGAGCAGTTCTTC.